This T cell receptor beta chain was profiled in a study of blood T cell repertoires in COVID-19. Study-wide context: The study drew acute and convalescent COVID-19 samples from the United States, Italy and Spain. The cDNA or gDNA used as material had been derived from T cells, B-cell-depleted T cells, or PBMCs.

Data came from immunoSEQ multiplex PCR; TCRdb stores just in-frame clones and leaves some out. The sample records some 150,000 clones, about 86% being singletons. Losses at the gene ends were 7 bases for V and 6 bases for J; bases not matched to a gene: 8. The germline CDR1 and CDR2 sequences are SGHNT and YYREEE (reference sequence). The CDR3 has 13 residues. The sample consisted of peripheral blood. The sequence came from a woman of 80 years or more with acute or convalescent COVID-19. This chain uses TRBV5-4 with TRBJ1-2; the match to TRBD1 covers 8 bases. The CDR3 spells CASRRPTGDGYTF. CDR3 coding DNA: TGTGCCAGCCGTAGGCCGACAGGGGATGGCTACACCTTC.